The rows below give T cell receptor beta chains drawn from one sample of a study of OX40 agonist ivuxolimab in advanced cancers. The table came from immunoSEQ multiplex PCR; TCRdb's copy has only in-frame clones and leaves some out. Among more than 65,000 clones listed, 75% to 90% were seen once. Source: CD4+ or CD8+ T cells sorted from blood, taken in a trial of the OX40 agonist ivuxolimab. These receptors originate from an adult with an advanced solid tumor such as melanoma, head and neck, liver or kidney cancer. CDR3s include the opening cysteine and the closing phenylalanine or tryptophan. D genes are given only for firm matches. Clone size is stated in some rows and not others, as once, few, many or a class when expanded.

J	size	V	D	CDR3	DNA
TRBJ2-7	.	TRBV27	.	CASSSLGTSYGQYF	TGTGCCAGCAGTTCCCTCGGCACATCCTACGGGCAGTACTTC
TRBJ2-7	.	TRBV7-2	.	CASSFSPTYEQYF	TGTGCCAGCAGCTTTTCCCCAACCTACGAGCAGTACTTC
TRBJ2-3	.	TRBV2	.	CASSEGRGTDTQYF	TGTGCCAGCAGTGAAGGGCGAGGCACAGATACGCAGTATTTT
TRBJ1-5	.	TRBV6-5	.	CASRPQRYSNQPQHF	TGTGCCAGCAGACCTCAACGTTATAGCAATCAGCCCCAGCATTTT
TRBJ1-4	once	TRBV28	.	CASSLGGADEKLFF	TGTGCCAGCAGTTTAGGGGGGGCGGATGAAAAACTGTTTTTT
TRBJ2-7	once	TRBV30	TRBD1	CAWAGGDRGYEQYF	TGTGCCTGGGCTGGCGGGGACAGGGGTTACGAGCAGTACTTC
TRBJ2-7	.	TRBV28	TRBD1	CASSLNSGGSYEQYF	TGTGCCAGCAGTTTAAACTCAGGGGGCTCCTACGAGCAGTACTTC
TRBJ2-7	.	TRBV7-3	TRBD2	CASSLRLAGPYEQYF	TGTGCCAGCAGCTTAAGACTAGCGGGACCATACGAGCAGTACTTC
TRBJ1-2	.	TRBV30	TRBD1	CAWSVLGQGRTYGYTF	TGTGCCTGGAGTGTACTGGGACAGGGGAGAACCTATGGCTACACCTTC
TRBJ1-2	.	TRBV7-2	.	CASSLFRAADGYTF	TGTGCCAGCAGCCTTTTCAGGGCGGCGGATGGCTACACCTTC
TRBJ1-2	.	TRBV15	TRBD1	CATSREAAGQGFYGYTF	TGTGCCACCAGCAGAGAAGCCGCGGGACAGGGGTTCTATGGCTACACCTTC
TRBJ1-6	.	TRBV6-5	.	CASSYSRRRKNSPLHF	TGTGCCAGCAGTTACTCGAGGCGCAGAAAAAATTCACCCCTCCACTTT
TRBJ1-2	.	TRBV20-1	.	CSVTANYGYTF	TGCAGTGTAACAGCTAACTATGGCTACACCTTC
TRBJ1-1	.	TRBV5-1	.	CASSRSQINTEAFF	TGCGCCAGCAGCCGGTCACAAATTAACACTGAAGCTTTCTTT
TRBJ2-5	.	TRBV2	.	CASSRVQETQYF	TGTGCCAGCTCAAGGGTGCAAGAGACCCAGTACTTC
TRBJ2-1	.	TRBV18	TRBD2	CASSPLAGENNEQFF	TGTGCCAGCTCACCTCTAGCGGGAGAGAACAATGAGCAGTTCTTC
TRBJ1-2	.	TRBV4-2	.	CASSQDVGRGPYGYTF	TGTGCCAGCAGCCAAGATGTCGGCAGGGGACCCTATGGCTACACCTTC
TRBJ1-1	.	TRBV5-5	TRBD1	CASSPGTGGFTNTEAFF	TGTGCCAGCAGTCCCGGGACAGGGGGCTTTACGAACACTGAAGCTTTCTTT
TRBJ2-1	.	TRBV7-9	.	CASSLGEQFF	TGTGCCAGCAGCTTAGGGGAGCAGTTCTTC
TRBJ1-4	.	TRBV19	.	CASSRPTGTNEKLFF	TGTGCCAGTAGTCGACCTACAGGGACTAATGAAAAACTGTTTTTT
TRBJ2-3	.	TRBV18	.	CASSPNTDTQYF	TGTGCCAGCTCACCTAACACAGATACGCAGTATTTT
TRBJ2-7	.	TRBV27	.	CASRGVAFSPMDEQYF	TGTGCCAGCAGGGGGGTGGCCTTTAGCCCTATGGACGAGCAGTACTTC
TRBJ1-2	few	TRBV6-1	.	CASSWAGNGYTF	TGTGCCAGCAGTTGGGCAGGGAATGGCTACACCTTC
TRBJ1-2	.	TRBV5-8	.	CASNSGQRRGYTF	TGTGCCAGCAACTCGGGACAAAGGAGGGGCTACACCTTC
TRBJ1-2	.	TRBV6-5	TRBD1	CASRQGGIAGYTF	TGTGCCAGCAGACAGGGGGGGATCGCTGGCTACACCTTC
TRBJ2-6	.	TRBV7-9	TRBD1	CASRRGQLGSGANVLTF	TGTGCCAGCAGGAGGGGACAGCTGGGCTCTGGGGCCAACGTCCTGACTTTC
TRBJ2-7	.	TRBV6-1	TRBD2	CASSALAGGPYEQYF	TGTGCCAGCAGTGCCCTAGCGGGGGGGCCCTACGAGCAGTACTTC
TRBJ2-3	.	TRBV30	TRBD1	CAWSVNRGTDTQYF	TGTGCCTGGAGTGTAAACAGGGGAACAGATACGCAGTATTTT
TRBJ2-1	.	TRBV7-2	TRBD2	CASSLGTSGGPGQFF	TGTGCCAGCAGCTTAGGGACTAGCGGGGGGCCAGGACAGTTCTTC
TRBJ1-5	.	TRBV19	.	CASSIGAQNQPQHF	TGTGCCAGTAGTATAGGGGCACAGAATCAGCCCCAGCATTTT
TRBJ2-5	.	TRBV4-2	TRBD2	CASSQGERGGETQYF	TGTGCCAGCAGCCAAGGGGAGCGGGGGGGAGAGACCCAGTACTTC
TRBJ1-4	.	TRBV4-1	.	CASSLRHGGEKLFF	TGCGCCAGCAGCCTTCGACACGGTGGGGAAAAACTGTTTTTT
TRBJ1-4	.	TRBV19	TRBD1	CASSAQGVYEKLFF	TGTGCCAGTAGTGCACAGGGGGTTTATGAAAAACTGTTTTTT
TRBJ1-6	.	TRBV19	.	CASSIQTGNSSPLHF	TGTGCCAGTAGTATACAAACAGGGAACTCTTCACCCCTCCACTTT
TRBJ2-5	.	TRBV4-3	TRBD2	CASSQGLAETQYF	TGCGCCAGCAGCCAGGGACTAGCAGAGACCCAGTACTTC
TRBJ1-1	few	TRBV4-1	.	CASSQDPVRTEAFF	TGCGCCAGCAGCCAAGATCCGGTAAGGACTGAAGCTTTCTTT
TRBJ2-7	.	TRBV7-2	.	CASSLNPGIPYEQYF	TGTGCCAGCAGCTTAAATCCGGGGATACCCTACGAGCAGTACTTC
TRBJ2-1	.	TRBV15	.	CATSRGPADEQFF	TGTGCCACCAGCAGAGGTCCCGCGGATGAGCAGTTCTTC
TRBJ2-2	.	TRBV19	TRBD2	CASSRGLAGDTGELFF	TGTGCCAGTAGTAGGGGACTAGCGGGGGACACCGGGGAGCTGTTTTTT
TRBJ1-4	.	TRBV5-5	TRBD1	CASSRRTGGGIEKLFF	TGTGCCAGCAGCCGAAGGACAGGGGGCGGTATTGAAAAACTGTTTTTT